These 24 T cell receptor beta chains were all obtained from the same sample, sequenced in a study of blood T cell repertoires in COVID-19. The assay was immunoSEQ multiplex PCR, and TCRdb's table has in-frame clones only and misses some. The sample consists of under 200,000 clones, approximately 87% of them appearing once. The sequenced sample was peripheral blood. Source of these receptors: a young man with active or convalescent COVID-19.

The V call is TRBV5-6, the J call TRBJ2-5, with a tentative D call TRBD1 (6 bases). The CDR3 is made up of 15 amino acids. Germline V gene sequence: CDR1 SGHDT, CDR2 YYEEEE. V was pared by 0 bases and J by 7 bases, with 16 bases between. The CDR3 protein is CASSLGHRDLGTQYF. The CDR3 coding sequence is TGTGCCAGCAGCTTGGGACACAGGGACCTCGGGACCCAGTACTTC.

This clone was detected a few times. This rearrangement joins TRBV10-3 to TRBJ2-7, with 7 bases aligning to TRBD1. Germline trimming cut 2 bases from V and 2 bases from J; bases unmatched to any gene: 9. The germline V gene encodes CDR1 ENHRY and CDR2 SYGVKD. The CDR3 contains 16 residues. CDR3 sequence: CAISEQGTVVTYEQYF. CDR3 in DNA: TGTGCCATCAGTGAGCAGGGGACAGTAGTAACCTACGAGCAGTACTTC.

About this clone: In the same sample, other DNA sequences code for this CDR3. This chain connects TRBV19 to TRBJ1-1, with D maybe TRBD1 (5 bases). V lost 1 base to trimming and J lost 4 bases, with 7 bases between them. The CDR3 consists of 13 residues. Germline CDR1 and CDR2: LNHDA and SQIVND (reference sequence). DNA for the CDR3: TGTGCCAGTAGTATAGGGGGGGGCACTGAAGCTTTCTTT. It specifies CASSIGGGTEAFF.

The chain recombines TRBV27 with TRBJ1-1; 8 bases agree with TRBD1. Trimming took 8 bases from V and 5 from J; bases not matched to a gene: 7. The CDR3 is 13 amino acids. Germline-derived CDR1 and CDR2 are MNHEY and SMNVEV (reference sequence). CDR3 in amino acids: CASRRGPSTEAFF. In DNA, the CDR3 is TGTGCCAGCCGCAGGGGGCCGTCTACTGAAGCTTTCTTT.

The V gene is TRBV9, the J gene TRBJ1-6, with a weak D call TRBD1 (6 bases). The germline V gene encodes CDR1 SGDLS and CDR2 YYNGEE. The CDR3 runs 18 residues. Trimming removed 4 bases at V and 7 bases at J, with 24 bases between. CDR3: CASSPFLRGGNSNSPLHF. The CDR3 region has the DNA TGTGCCAGCAGCCCTTTTTTGAGGGGGGGGAATTCGAATTCACCCCTCCACTTT.

V is TRBV27 and J is TRBJ2-2, with unresolved D. CDR1 and CDR2 (germline): MNHEY, SMNVEV (reference sequence). Trimming left V 1 base short and J 3 bases short, with 6 bases between. The CDR3 is 14 amino acids. The CDR3 bases are TGTGCCAGCAGTTTATTATCGGACACCGGGGAGCTGTTTTTT. It codes for CASSLLSDTGELFF.

V is TRBV5-1 and J is TRBJ1-2; 10 bases are shared with TRBD1. The CDR3 extends over 15 amino acids. Germline CDR1 is SGHRS and CDR2 is YFSETQ. J lost 9 bases, V lost 4 bases, and 12 bases had no gene match. CDR3 nucleotides: TGCGCCAGCAGCGCGGGAGGGACAGGGGAGTTAAGCTACACCTTC. It encodes CASSAGGTGELSYTF.

V is TRBV28 and J is TRBJ1-2; 8 bases line up with TRBD1. V was pared by 3 bases and J by 5 bases, with 5 bases of the junction left unmatched. The CDR3 contains 14 residues. Per germline, CDR1 MDHEN and CDR2 SYDVKM. The CDR3: CASSLGTGEYGYTF. DNA for the CDR3: TGTGCCAGCAGTTTGGGGACAGGCGAGTATGGCTACACCTTC.

Concerning this clone: At one end, the junction sequence differs from germline, possibly due to a read error. The chain combines TRBV9 with TRBJ2-1; TRBD2 agrees at 10 bases. Germline CDR1 is SGDLS and CDR2 is YYNGEE. The length of the CDR3 is 15 residues. Written as DNA, the CDR3 is TGTGCCAGCAGCGGGAGCGGGGGGGCCTACGATGAGCAGTTCTTC. It specifies CASSGSGGAYDEQFF.

V usage is TRBV5-1 and J usage is TRBJ2-7, with 10 positions matching TRBD2. Trimming took 4 bases from V and 4 from J; bases not matched to a gene: 8. This CDR3 has 15 residues. Germline V gene data show CDR1 as SGHRS and CDR2 as YFSETQ. Here the CDR3 reads CASSPEPSGSYEQYF. The CDR3 DNA follows: TGCGCCAGCAGCCCCGAGCCTAGCGGGAGTTACGAGCAGTACTTC.

This clone has just a few counts. The chain combines TRBV24-1 with TRBJ1-2; TRBD1 is a possible D gene (5 bases). CDR1 is KGHDR and CDR2 is SFDVKD in the germline V gene. The CDR3 runs 12 residues. Deletions cut 5 bases from V and 3 bases from J, with 6 bases between. CDR3 sequence reads: CATSGQHYGYTF. CDR3 DNA sequence: TGTGCCACCAGTGGACAGCACTATGGCTACACCTTC.

The chain links TRBV27 to TRBJ1-4; 7 bases map to TRBD1. The CDR3 runs to 15 residues. V was clipped by 5 bases and J by 5 bases; unmatched bases: 8. The V gene's germline CDR1 is MNHEY and CDR2 SMNVEV (reference sequence). CDR3 sequence (DNA): TGTGCCAGCAGTCCAGAGGGCAGGGGGAATGAAAAACTGTTTTTT. The encoded protein is CASSPEGRGNEKLFF. The full variable domain, in which reference TRBV27 and TRBJ1-4 provide the parts outside the CDR3, is EAQVTQNPRYLITVTGKKLTVTCSQNMNHEYMSWYRQDPGLGLRQIYYSMNVEVTDKGDVPEGYKVSRKEKRNFPLILESPSPNQTSLYFCASSPEGRGNEKLFFGSGTQLSVL.

A single count supports this clone. The chain recombines TRBV11-2 with TRBJ1-1, with a weak D call TRBD1 (6 bases). The germline V gene encodes CDR1 SGHAT and CDR2 FQNNGV. V lost 4 bases, J lost 1 base, and 16 bases lay in between. This CDR3 is built from 16 residues. The CDR3 loop reads CASSSRTAYSNTEAFF. CDR3 nucleotide sequence: TGTGCCAGCAGCTCCAGGACAGCATACTCGAACACTGAAGCTTTCTTT. The complete variable domain, with remaining parts taken from reference TRBV11-2 and TRBJ1-1, reads EAGVAQSPRYKIIEKRQSVAFWCNPISGHATLYWYQQILGQGPKLLIQFQNNGVVDDSQLPKDRFSAERLKGVDSTLKIQPAKLEDSAVYLCASSSRTAYSNTEAFFGQGTRLTVV.

V is TRBV7-2 and J is TRBJ1-2; 10 bases map to TRBD1. CDR1 and CDR2 (germline): SGHTA, FQGNSA. V was clipped by 1 base and J by 7 bases; unmatched bases: 6. The CDR3 extends over 15 amino acids. The CDR3 sequence is CASSLEGTGVVGYTF. CDR3 nucleotides: TGTGCCAGCAGCTTAGAAGGGACAGGGGTCGTTGGCTACACCTTC.

The chain has TRBV20-1 and TRBJ1-2, with a possible D match to TRBD1 (5 bases). Per the germline V gene, CDR1 is DFQATT and CDR2 is SNEGSKA (reference sequence). V was shortened by 6 bases and J by 5 bases, with 10 bases between the two germline ends. The CDR3 length is 11 residues. The CDR3 sequence is CSAKTDYGYTF. The CDR3 nucleotides read TGCAGTGCCAAGACAGATTATGGCTACACCTTC.

The chain recombines TRBV5-4 with TRBJ2-4, with 9 positions matching TRBD1. The germline CDR1 and CDR2 sequences are SGHNT and YYREEE (reference sequence). The CDR3 totals 13 residues. V shed 4 bases and J 9 bases; nucleotides not matched to a gene: 5. In DNA, the CDR3 is TGTGCCAGCAGCCCTGACAGGGGGAGCATTCAGTACTTC. Amino acids: CASSPDRGSIQYF.

The chain links TRBV5-6 to TRBJ1-3, with 11 bases lining up with TRBD1. The V gene end was trimmed by 4 bases and the J gene end by 6 bases; junction bases not matched to a gene: 9. This CDR3 comprises 16 residues. CDR1 SGHDT and CDR2 YYEEEE come from the germline V gene. This CDR3 reads CASSLGQGALTNTIYF. As DNA, the CDR3 is TGTGCCAGCAGCCTAGGACAGGGGGCGCTTACAAACACCATATATTTT.

The chain uses TRBV29-1 and TRBJ2-7; 8 nucleotides match TRBD2. Unmatched junction bases numbered 21, after V lost 7 bases and J lost 7 bases. The CDR3 length is 16 residues. Germline lookup yields CDR1 SQVTM and CDR2 ANQGSEA. For the CDR3, the DNA is TGCAGCGCGGAGAAATTTGTGAGCGGGAGTGGTAAGGAGCAGTACTTC. This sequence encodes CSAEKFVSGSGKEQYF.

The chain couples TRBV27 to TRBJ1-2; perhaps TRBD1 as D (6 bases). This CDR3 comprises 16 residues. Per germline, CDR1 MNHEY and CDR2 SMNVEV (reference sequence). V lost 1 base, J lost 7 bases, and 19 bases lay in between. The CDR3 nucleotides are TGTGCCAGCAGTTTATTCTTATTCGGGGGGCTTGTTGGCTACACCTTC. Translation: CASSLFLFGGLVGYTF.

The rearrangement joins TRBV28 to TRBJ2-7; 9 bases are shared with TRBD2. CDR1 MDHEN and CDR2 SYDVKM come from the germline V gene. This CDR3 region has 17 residues. J gave up 3 bases and V 6 bases, and 15 bases lay outside the gene matches. In nucleotides, the CDR3 is TGTGCCAGCAGAAGCGGGGGGACGCGGGGGAAGTACTACGAGCAGTACGTC. Its protein is CASRSGGTRGKYYEQYV.

This clone is a singleton in its sample. The chain uses TRBV5-1 and TRBJ2-5, with a tentative D call TRBD1 (5 bases). Germline V gene sequence: CDR1 SGHRS, CDR2 YFSETQ. The length of the CDR3 is 15 residues. Deletions cut 0 bases from V and 2 bases from J, with 11 bases between. CDR3 amino acids: CASSLAGQGQETQYF. The CDR3 DNA reads as TGCGCCAGCAGCTTGGCCGGTCAGGGTCAAGAGACCCAGTACTTC.

DNA for the CDR3: TGTGCCAGCTCACCAGGGACAGGGCGGGCCAACGTCCTGACTTTC. This encodes CASSPGTGRANVLTF. The rearrangement joins TRBV18 to TRBJ2-6, with 9 bases lining up with TRBD1. CDR1 and CDR2 (germline): KGHSH, LQKENI. Trimming removed 2 bases from V and 5 bases from J; junction bases left unmatched: 1. This CDR3 region has 15 residues.

This clone was counted between two and nine times. This rearrangement joins TRBV7-9 to TRBJ1-3, with D possibly TRBD1 on 5 matching bases. The V gene's germline CDR1 is SEHNR and CDR2 FQNEAQ (reference sequence). This CDR3 region has 15 residues. The germline V and J ends were trimmed by 4 bases and 0 bases, with 10 bases remaining between them. The CDR3 region has the DNA TGTGCCAGCAGCTCGACAGTCCGCTCTGGAAACACCATATATTTT. Translating it yields CASSSTVRSGNTIYF.

V is TRBV19 and J is TRBJ1-3, with TRBD1 matching 7 bases. The CDR3 length is 14 residues. CDR1 and CDR2 from the germline V gene are LNHDA and SQIVND (reference sequence). Trimming at V came to 7 bases and at J to 4 bases, leaving 7 bases not matched to a gene. The CDR3 here is CASTQGHSGNTIYF. For the CDR3, the DNA is TGTGCCAGTACACAGGGGCACTCAGGAAACACCATATATTTT.